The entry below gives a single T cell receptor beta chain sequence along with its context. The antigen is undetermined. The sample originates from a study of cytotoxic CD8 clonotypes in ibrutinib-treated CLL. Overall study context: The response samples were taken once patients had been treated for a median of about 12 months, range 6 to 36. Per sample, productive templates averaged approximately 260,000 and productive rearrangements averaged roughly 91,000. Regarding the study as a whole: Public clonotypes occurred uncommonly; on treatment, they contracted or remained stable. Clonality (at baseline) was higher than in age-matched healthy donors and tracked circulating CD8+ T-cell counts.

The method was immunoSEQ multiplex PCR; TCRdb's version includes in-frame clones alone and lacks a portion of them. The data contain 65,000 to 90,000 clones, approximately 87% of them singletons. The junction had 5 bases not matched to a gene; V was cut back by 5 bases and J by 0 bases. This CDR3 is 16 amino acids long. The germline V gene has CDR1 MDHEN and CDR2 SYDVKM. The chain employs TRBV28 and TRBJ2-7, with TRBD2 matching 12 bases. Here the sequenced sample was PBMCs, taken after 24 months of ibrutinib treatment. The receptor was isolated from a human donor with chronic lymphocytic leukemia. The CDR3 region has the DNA TGTGCCAGCAGTCCCCCTAGCGGGAGGGCCTCCTACGAGCAGTACTTC. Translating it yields CASSPPSGRASYEQYF.